These 14 T cell receptor beta chains were sequenced from one sample in a study of T cell changes during pregnancy in multiple sclerosis. TCRdb's copy holds only in-frame clones and misses some; the assay was immunoSEQ multiplex PCR. Of about 59,000 clones in the sample, about 90% were seen once. Sequences were derived from peripheral blood, sampled in the third trimester of pregnancy. These receptors were collected from a female donor in good health, enrolled as a control in a pregnancy study.

The chain carries TRBV27 and TRBJ1-1; D is unclear. The CDR3 spans 13 residues. Germline V gene sequence: CDR1 MNHEY, CDR2 SMNVEV (reference sequence). The V and J ends lost 4 bases and 4 bases respectively, with 10 bases between them. This CDR3 is CASSWAVSTEAFF. DNA for the CDR3: TGTGCCAGCAGTTGGGCAGTCTCCACTGAAGCTTTCTTT.

In this sample, this clone turned up once. The V call is TRBV6-5, the J call TRBJ2-2, with D possibly TRBD1 on 6 matching bases. Per germline, CDR1 MNHEY and CDR2 SVGAGI. The germline V and J ends were trimmed by 10 bases and 6 bases, with 18 bases remaining between them. The CDR3 contains 14 residues. The CDR3 reads CATRGTGSPGELFF. Written as DNA, the CDR3 is TGTGCCACACGAGGAACAGGGAGTCCCGGGGAGCTGTTTTTT.

The chain links TRBV10-3 to TRBJ1-1; weak D call: TRBD1 (6 bases). Trimming cost V 4 bases and J 10 bases, with 13 bases left between them. The CDR3 has 12 amino acids. Germline values: CDR1 ENHRY, CDR2 SYGVKD. The DNA of the CDR3 is TGTGCCATCAGTGTTACGGACAGTGGAGCTTTCTTT. Protein: CAISVTDSGAFF.

V gene TRBV7-2 combines with J gene TRBJ2-2; D may be TRBD1 (5 bases). The CDR3 has 14 residues. V lost 2 bases and J lost 1, with 5 bases in between. Germline values: CDR1 SGHTA, CDR2 FQGNSA. CDR3 DNA sequence: TGTGCCAGCAGCTTACAGGGGAACACCGGGGAGCTGTTTTTT. As protein: CASSLQGNTGELFF.

This chain connects TRBV27 to TRBJ2-1, with D perhaps TRBD1 (5 bases). The CDR3 has 14 amino acids. V was trimmed by 5 bases and J by 5 bases, leaving 13 bases between them. The germline V gene has CDR1 MNHEY and CDR2 SMNVEV (reference sequence). In DNA form, the CDR3 reads TGTGCCAGCAGTAGGCAGGGTCCACACAATGAGCAGTTCTTC. Residues: CASSRQGPHNEQFF.

The J gene is TRBJ2-2, the V gene TRBV7-2, with 10 positions matching TRBD2. V lost 5 bases and J lost 0; bases outside the gene matches: 6. The germline V gene encodes CDR1 SGHTA and CDR2 FQGNSA. This CDR3 comprises 17 residues. CDR3 sequence (DNA): TGTGCCAGCAGCCCTATAGCGGGGGGCCCGAACACCGGGGAGCTGTTTTTT. This gives the protein CASSPIAGGPNTGELFF.

The genes are TRBV4-1 and TRBJ2-7; possibly TRBD1 for D (6 bases). The CDR3 contains 14 residues. Germline V gene lookup returns CDR1 MGHRA and CDR2 YSYEKL. V was cut by 1 base and J by 3 bases, with 10 bases left in between. CDR3: CASSQADRSYEQYF. The DNA for the CDR3 is TGCGCCAGCAGCCAAGCTGACAGGAGCTACGAGCAGTACTTC.

CDR3: CASSQIVSGGAGQETQYF. The CDR3 DNA is TGCGCCAGCAGCCAAATAGTTAGCGGGGGGGCGGGTCAAGAGACCCAGTACTTC. The chain uses TRBV4-1 and TRBJ2-5, with 11 bases fitting TRBD2. Germline lookup yields CDR1 MGHRA and CDR2 YSYEKL. V dropped 2 bases and J dropped 2; count of bases not matched to a gene: 10. This CDR3 spans 18 amino acids.

The V gene is TRBV5-4, the J gene TRBJ2-3, with 9 bases identical to TRBD2. V lost 2 bases to trimming and J lost 4 bases; unmatched junction nucleotides: 5. The CDR3 covers 15 residues. Germline CDR1 is SGHNT and CDR2 is YYREEE (reference sequence). The CDR3 region is CASSFSGGSADTQYF. DNA for the CDR3: TGTGCCAGCAGCTTTAGCGGGGGATCAGCAGATACGCAGTATTTT. The full variable domain, rest sourced from reference TRBV5-4 and TRBJ2-3, is ETGVTQSPTHLIKTRGQQVTLRCSSQSGHNTVSWYQQALGQGPQFIFQYYREEENGRGNFPPRFSGLQFPNYSSELNVNALELDDSALYLCASSFSGGSADTQYFGPGTRLTVL.

The rearrangement uses TRBV7-8 and TRBJ2-6; D not resolved. V lost 1 base and J 0 bases, leaving 4 bases between the germline ends. This CDR3 is built from 15 residues. Germline lookup yields CDR1 SGHVS and CDR2 FQNEAQ. DNA for the CDR3: TGTGCCAGCAGCTTAGGGGCCTCTGGGGCCAACGTCCTGACTTTC. Translating gives CASSLGASGANVLTF.

The chain combines TRBV9 with TRBJ2-5; D might be TRBD2 (6 bases). Germline V gives CDR1 SGDLS, CDR2 YYNGEE. The germline V and J ends were trimmed by 0 bases and 9 bases, with 18 bases remaining between them. CDR3 size: 15 residues. CDR3 sequence reads: CASSVDHSGGVAQYF. The CDR3 DNA sequence: TGTGCCAGCAGCGTAGACCACAGTGGAGGGGTGGCCCAGTACTTC.

This sequence joins TRBV4-3 and TRBJ1-1; 8 nucleotides match TRBD1. The ends lost 1 base at V and 6 bases at J; junction bases unmatched: 4. CDR3 length equals 14 residues. Per germline, CDR1 LGHNA and CDR2 YSLEER. The CDR3 sequence: CASSQGRGPAEAFF. CDR3 DNA sequence: TGCGCCAGCAGCCAAGGCAGGGGGCCGGCTGAAGCTTTCTTT.

The chain carries TRBV5-1 and TRBJ1-2; D is possibly TRBD1 (6 bases). Trimming took 4 bases from V and 8 from J, leaving 15 bases between them. The CDR3 runs to 13 residues. Germline loops: CDR1 SGHRS, CDR2 YFSETQ. Written as DNA, the CDR3 is TGCGCCAGCAGCCTACAGGGTTTACAGGGCTACACCTTC. This sequence encodes CASSLQGLQGYTF. The variable domain in full, with the rest retrieved from reference TRBV5-1 and TRBJ1-2, is KAGVTQTPRYLIKTRGQQVTLSCSPISGHRSVSWYQQTPGQGLQFLFEYFSETQRNKGNFPGRFSGRQFSNSRSEMNVSTLELGDSALYLCASSLQGLQGYTFGSGTRLTVV.

The V gene is TRBV4-1, the J gene TRBJ2-4; 8 bases fit TRBD2. The V segment lost 0 bases and the J segment 6 bases; nucleotides outside the gene matches: 4. The CDR3 is 15 amino acids. The germline V gene has CDR1 MGHRA and CDR2 YSYEKL. CDR3 nucleotides: TGCGCCAGCAGCCAAGACGGGAGGGCAGGAAACATTCAGTACTTC. This sequence encodes CASSQDGRAGNIQYF.